This T cell receptor beta chain was recorded in a study of blood T cell repertoires in COVID-19. TCRdb's table, derived via immunoSEQ multiplex PCR, lists solely in-frame clones and lacks some. Among approximately 500,000 clones listed, roughly 89% were seen once. Unmatched junction bases numbered 5, after V lost 6 bases and J lost 4 bases. The CDR3 length is 14 residues. Germline V gives CDR1 SNHLY, CDR2 FYNNEI. This clonotype was sampled from a woman between 50 and 59 years old with COVID-19, enrolled during active disease. The V gene is TRBV2, the J gene TRBJ2-1; 8 bases match TRBD2. The specimen was peripheral blood. The CDR3 spells CASSLSGAYNEQFF. CDR3 sequence (DNA): TGTGCCAGCAGCCTTAGCGGGGCTTACAATGAGCAGTTCTTC.